This TCR beta chain comes out of a study of cytomegalovirus exposure and HLA in healthy donors. Study in general: From donors who were HLA-typed, an early data release held approximately 84 million unique TCRs.

Concerning this clone: Its antigen is still unknown.

The PCR used 60 Vbeta and 13 Jbeta primers. The repertoire was sequenced with immunoSEQ multiplex PCR; TCRdb's copy has only in-frame clones and lacks some. This sample has roughly 150,000 clones; 76% occur once, and the top ten carry 3.1%. Germline assignment: CDR1 MNHNS and CDR2 SASEGT. With V trimmed by 2 bases and J by 8 bases, 7 bases remained unmatched. The CDR3 length is 14 residues. The study's findings and limits: Some V segments could not be told apart, so they were left out, TRBV6-2 and TRBV6-3 among them. Highest at DRB1 and lowest at HLA-C, TCR association rates differed among HLA loci in a later analysis. The study designated 150 to 200 TCR beta chains cytomegalovirus-associated.

The specimen was PBMCs. The sequence came from a male donor in good health and CMV-seronegative. V is TRBV6-1 and J is TRBJ1-2; 8 bases align to TRBD1. The CDR3 nucleotides are TGTGCCAGCAGTGAACCCGGCAGGGGGCAAGGCTACACCTTC. Encoded protein: CASSEPGRGQGYTF.